This record concerns one T cell receptor beta chain sequence. Its antigen is unidentified. The source of the sample is a study of T cell clusters in autoimmune cytopenias. Multiplex touch-down PCR amplified TRB using TRB-A and TRB-B pools in one tube. Using the multiplex PCR reads, TCRdb records one entry per CDR3 protein without DNA. Its table lists about 11,000 distinct CDR3 sequences. The CDR3 totals 12 residues. TRB amplification used approximately 0.25 ug of peripheral blood genomic DNA. Regarding the study as a whole: TRB repertoire shifts in secondary cytopenia and chronic lymphocytic leukemia mostly reflected lymphoma, not autoimmunity. Physiological T cell clusters of healthy donors were apparently absent in primary autoimmune cytopenia patients.

This sample also appeared in a second study, on T cell repertoires in aging, cancer and after chemotherapy. This second study says: Healthy donors lost TCR diversity with age mainly through richness, cancer patients through richness and evenness. Median generation probability rose over the chemotherapy interval in each cancer cohort, suggesting rebound thymic output.

This chain connects TRBV12-3 or TRBV12-4 to TRBJ1-6. The clonotype comes from a human donor in good health. Specimen: peripheral blood. The CDR3 sequence is CASGGRDRPLHF.